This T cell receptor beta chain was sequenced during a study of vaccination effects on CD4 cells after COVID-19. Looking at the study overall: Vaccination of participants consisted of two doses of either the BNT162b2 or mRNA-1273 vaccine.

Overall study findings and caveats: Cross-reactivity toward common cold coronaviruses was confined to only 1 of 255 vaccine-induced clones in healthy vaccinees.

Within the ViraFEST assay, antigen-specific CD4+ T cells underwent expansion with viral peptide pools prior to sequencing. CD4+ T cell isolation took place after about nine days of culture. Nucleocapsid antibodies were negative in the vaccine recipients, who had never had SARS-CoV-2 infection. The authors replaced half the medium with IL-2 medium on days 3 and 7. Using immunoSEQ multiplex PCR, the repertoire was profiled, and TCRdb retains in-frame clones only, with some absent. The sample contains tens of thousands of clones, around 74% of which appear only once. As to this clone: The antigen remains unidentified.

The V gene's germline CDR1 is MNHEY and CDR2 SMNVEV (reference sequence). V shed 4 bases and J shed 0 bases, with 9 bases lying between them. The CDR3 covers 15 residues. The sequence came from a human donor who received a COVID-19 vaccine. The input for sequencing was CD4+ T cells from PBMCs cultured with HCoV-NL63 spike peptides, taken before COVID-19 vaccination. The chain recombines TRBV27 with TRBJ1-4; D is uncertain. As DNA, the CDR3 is TGTGCCAGCAGTTACTTTGGAGCAACTAATGAAAAACTGTTTTTT. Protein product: CASSYFGATNEKLFF.